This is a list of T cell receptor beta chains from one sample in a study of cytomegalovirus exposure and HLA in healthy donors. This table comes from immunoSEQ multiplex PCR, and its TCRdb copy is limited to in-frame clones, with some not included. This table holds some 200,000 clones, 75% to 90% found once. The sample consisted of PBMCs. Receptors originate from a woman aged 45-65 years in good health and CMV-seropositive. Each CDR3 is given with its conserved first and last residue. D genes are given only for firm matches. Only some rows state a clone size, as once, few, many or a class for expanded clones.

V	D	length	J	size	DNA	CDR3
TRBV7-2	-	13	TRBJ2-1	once	TGTGCCAGCAGCTTTCCCACTAGAGATGAGCAGTTCTTC	CASSFPTRDEQFF
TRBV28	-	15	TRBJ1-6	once	TGTGCCAGCATCGAGGCCCGGGATCCGTTCAAGGCCCTCCACTTT	CASIEARDPFKALHF
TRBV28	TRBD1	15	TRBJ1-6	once	TGTGCCAGCAGTCCCGGACAGGGAAGAAATTCACCCCTCCACTTT	CASSPGQGRNSPLHF
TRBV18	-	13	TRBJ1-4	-	TGTGCCAGCTCGCAAGGGGCTAATGAAAAACTGTTTTTT	CASSQGANEKLFF
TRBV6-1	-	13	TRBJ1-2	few	TGTGCCAGCAGTGAAACAGGAAAGGATGGCTACACCTTC	CASSETGKDGYTF
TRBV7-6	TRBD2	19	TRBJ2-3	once	TGTGCCAGCAGCCCTGGGACTAGCGGGGGATATCCTAGCACAGATACGCAGTATTTT	CASSPGTSGGYPSTDTQYF
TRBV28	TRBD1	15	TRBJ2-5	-	TGTGCCAGCAGGCGGGGGACAGGGGGCTCGGAGACCCAGTACTTC	CASRRGTGGSETQYF
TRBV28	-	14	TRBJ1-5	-	TGTGCCAGCAGCCTAACAGGGACCAATCAGCCCCAGCATTTT	CASSLTGTNQPQHF
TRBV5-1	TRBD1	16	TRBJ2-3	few	TGCGCCAGCAGCCCTGGGACAGGGGGTGGCACAGATACGCAGTATTTT	CASSPGTGGGTDTQYF
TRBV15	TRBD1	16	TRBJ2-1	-	TGTGCCACCAGCAGCTCGGGACAGAGCTCCTACAATGAGCAGTTCTTC	CATSSSGQSSYNEQFF
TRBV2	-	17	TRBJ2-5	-	TGTGCCAGCAGTGAAGATTCCCGGGGACTGTTGCAAGAGACCCAGTACTTC	CASSEDSRGLLQETQYF
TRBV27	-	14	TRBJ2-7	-	TGTGCCAGCAGTCCGACACCGCTAGCCTACGAGCGGTACTTC	CASSPTPLAYERYF
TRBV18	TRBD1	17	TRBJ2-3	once	TGTGCCAGCTCACCATTCGCCGACAGGGTGTACACAGATACGCAGTATTTT	CASSPFADRVYTDTQYF
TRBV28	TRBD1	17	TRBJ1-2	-	TGTGCCAGCAGTGCTCGGACAGGGACGACCTCTGACTATGGCTACACCTTC	CASSARTGTTSDYGYTF
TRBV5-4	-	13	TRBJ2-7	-	TGTGCCAGCAGCTTGGTAAGGGGGGGTGAGAAGTACTTC	CASSLVRGGEKYF
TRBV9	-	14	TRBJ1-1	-	TGTGCCAGCAGCGTTACAGGAATGAACACTGAAGCTTTCTTT	CASSVTGMNTEAFF
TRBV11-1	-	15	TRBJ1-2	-	TGTGCCAGCAGCCATCTATTCGAGGGTAGCGATGGCTACACCTTC	CASSHLFEGSDGYTF
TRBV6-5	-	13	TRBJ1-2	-	TGTGCCAGCAGTTACTTCCCACCGGGGGGCTACACCTTC	CASSYFPPGGYTF
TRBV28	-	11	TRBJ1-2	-	TGTGCCAGCAGTTTCCGCGATGGCTACACCTTC	CASSFRDGYTF
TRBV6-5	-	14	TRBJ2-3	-	TGTGCCAGCTCCCCAGCGGCTAGCACAGATACGCAGTATTTT	CASSPAASTDTQYF
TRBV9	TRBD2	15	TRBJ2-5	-	TGTGCCAGCAGCGTAACCGGGACTAGGCGGGAGACCCAGTACTTC	CASSVTGTRRETQYF
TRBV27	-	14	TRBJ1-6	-	TGTGCCAGCAGTTTTCGGGGTCTAAATTCACCCCTCCACTTT	CASSFRGLNSPLHF
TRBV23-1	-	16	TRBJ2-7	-	TGCGCCAGCAGTCAATCGATGGGTGACGGGGACTACGAGCAGTACTTC	CASSQSMGDGDYEQYF
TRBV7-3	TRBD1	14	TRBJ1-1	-	TGTGCCAGCAGCTTAAGGAATCAGGGGGGCGAAGCTTTCTTT	CASSLRNQGGEAFF
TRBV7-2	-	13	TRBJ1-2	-	TGTGCCAGCAGCTTAGCAGGGGAATATGGCTACACCTTC	CASSLAGEYGYTF
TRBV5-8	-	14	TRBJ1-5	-	TGTGCCAGCAGCGCGGGTGGTAGCAATCAGCCCCAGCATTTT	CASSAGGSNQPQHF
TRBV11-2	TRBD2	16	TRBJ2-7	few	TGTGCCAGCAGCTTCCGTCCTAGCGGGGGGGTCCACGAGCAGTACTTC	CASSFRPSGGVHEQYF
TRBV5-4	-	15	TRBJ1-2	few	TGTGCCAGCAGCTTGGCCATGGGAGGGGACTATGGCTACACCTTC	CASSLAMGGDYGYTF
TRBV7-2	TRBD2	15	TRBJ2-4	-	TGTGCCAGCAGCTTTTGGGAGGGGGCCAAAAACATTCAGTACTTC	CASSFWEGAKNIQYF
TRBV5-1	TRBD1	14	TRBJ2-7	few	TGCGCCAGCAGCTTGGGACAGGGGGCCTACGAGCAGTACTTC	CASSLGQGAYEQYF
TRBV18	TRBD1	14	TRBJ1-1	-	TGTGCCAGCTCACCGGGACAGGAAAGGGCTGAAGCTTTCTTT	CASSPGQERAEAFF
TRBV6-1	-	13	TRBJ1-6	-	TGTGCCAGCTGGCCGGGGATGAATTCACCCCTCCACTTT	CASWPGMNSPLHF
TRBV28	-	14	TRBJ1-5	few	TGTGCCAGCAGCCGGACAGCAAGCAATCAGCCCCAGCATTTT	CASSRTASNQPQHF
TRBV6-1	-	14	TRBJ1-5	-	TGTGCCAGCAGTGAATTAGGAGTCAATCAGCCCCAGCATTTT	CASSELGVNQPQHF
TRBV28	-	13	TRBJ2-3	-	TGTGCCAGCACCCTGGGGGGAGCAGATACGCAGTATTTT	CASTLGGADTQYF
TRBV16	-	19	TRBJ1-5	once	TGTGCCAGCAGCCAGCTCAGGTCCAGGGACACCGCGGGCAATCAGCCCCAGCATTTT	CASSQLRSRDTAGNQPQHF
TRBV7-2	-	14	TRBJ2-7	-	TGTGCCAGCAGCTTAGCCGGACTCCCCTACGAGCAGTACTTC	CASSLAGLPYEQYF
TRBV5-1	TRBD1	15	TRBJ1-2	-	TGCGCCAGCAGCTTGGGTGGACAGGGCAACTATGGCTACACCTTC	CASSLGGQGNYGYTF
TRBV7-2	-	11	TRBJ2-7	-	TGTGCCAGCAACACTCTCGGGGAGCAGTACTTC	CASNTLGEQYF
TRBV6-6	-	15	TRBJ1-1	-	TGTGCCAGCACGTGGTCTACGGGGGGCAACACTGAAGCTTTCTTT	CASTWSTGGNTEAFF
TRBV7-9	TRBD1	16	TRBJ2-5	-	TGTGCCAGCAGCCAGGGGGACAGTGGGATCCAAGAGACCCAGTACTTC	CASSQGDSGIQETQYF
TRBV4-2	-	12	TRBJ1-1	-	TGTGCCAGCAGCTTGGACAGCCTTGAAGCTTTCTTT	CASSLDSLEAFF
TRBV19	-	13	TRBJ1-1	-	TGTGCCAGTAGCGGACAAACCCTTACTGAAGCTTTCTTT	CASSGQTLTEAFF
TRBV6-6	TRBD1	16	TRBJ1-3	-	TGTGCCAGCAGGGATTCGGGACAGGGCTCTGGAAACACCATATATTTT	CASRDSGQGSGNTIYF
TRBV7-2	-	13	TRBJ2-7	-	TGTGCCAGCAGCTTAAAATCAGGGAAGGAGCAGTACTTC	CASSLKSGKEQYF
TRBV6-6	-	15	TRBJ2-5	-	TGTGCCAGCAGCCCATCCGCTAGCCGACAAGAGACCCAGTACTTC	CASSPSASRQETQYF
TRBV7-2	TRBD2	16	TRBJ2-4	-	TGTGCCAGCAGCTTAGATAGCGGGGGTGTCAAAAACATTCAGTACTTC	CASSLDSGGVKNIQYF
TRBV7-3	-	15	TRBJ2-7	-	TGTGCCAGCAGCTCTCCCGACAGGGAGGTCTACGAGCAGTACTTC	CASSSPDREVYEQYF
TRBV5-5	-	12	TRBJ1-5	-	TGTGCCAGCAAAGGGACAAGTCAGCCCCAGCATTTT	CASKGTSQPQHF
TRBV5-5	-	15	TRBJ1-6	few	TGTGCCAGCAGCCCTAGAACAGGGATTGGTTCACCCCTCCACTTT	CASSPRTGIGSPLHF
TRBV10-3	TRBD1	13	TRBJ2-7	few	TGTGCCATCAGTGAAGACAGGGACTACGAGCAGTACTTC	CAISEDRDYEQYF
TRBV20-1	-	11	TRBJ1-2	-	TGCAGTGCTATTCAGGCATATGGCTACACCTTC	CSAIQAYGYTF